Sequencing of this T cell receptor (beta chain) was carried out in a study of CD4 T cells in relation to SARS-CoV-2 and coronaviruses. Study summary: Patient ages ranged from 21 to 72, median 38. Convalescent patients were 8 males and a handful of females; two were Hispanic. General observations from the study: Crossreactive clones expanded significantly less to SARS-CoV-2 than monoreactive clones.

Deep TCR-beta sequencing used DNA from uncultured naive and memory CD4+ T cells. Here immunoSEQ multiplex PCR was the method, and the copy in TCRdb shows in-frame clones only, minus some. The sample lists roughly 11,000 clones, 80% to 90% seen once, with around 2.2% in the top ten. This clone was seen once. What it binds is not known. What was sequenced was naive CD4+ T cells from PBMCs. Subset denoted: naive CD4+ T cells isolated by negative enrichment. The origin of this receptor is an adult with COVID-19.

CDR3 loop: CATEDYSTGELFF. In nucleotides, the CDR3 is TGTGCCACCGAAGATTACAGCACCGGGGAGCTGTTTTTT. This sequence joins TRBV24-1 and TRBJ2-2; D gene ambiguous. CDR1 is KGHDR and CDR2 is SFDVKD in the germline V gene. This CDR3 spans 13 amino acids. V was shortened by 9 bases and J by 4 bases, with 11 bases between the two germline ends.